This T cell receptor beta chain originates from a study of OX40 agonist ivuxolimab in advanced cancers. As for the study in general: At 0.01 to 10 mg/kg, ivuxolimab was administered intravenously to patients every 2 weeks.

The data were produced by immunoSEQ multiplex PCR, yet TCRdb's version contains in-frame clones alone and is incomplete. The repertoire holds some 100,000 clones, with 80% to 90% as singletons. The sample was CD4+ or CD8+ T cells sorted from blood, taken in a trial of the OX40 agonist ivuxolimab. The source is an adult with an advanced solid tumor such as melanoma, head and neck, liver or kidney cancer.

For the CDR3, the DNA is TGTGCCAGCAGTTTAGAGAGGGACACTGAAGCTTTCTTT. It encodes CASSLERDTEAFF. The gene calls are TRBV27 and TRBJ1-1; no clear D. The germline V and J ends were trimmed by 2 bases and 3 bases, with 7 bases remaining between them. There are 13 residues in the CDR3. CDR1 is MNHEY, CDR2 SMNVEV, per germline (reference sequence).